This T cell receptor (beta chain) is drawn from a study of glioma-infiltrating T cells after dendritic cell vaccination. Repertoires were generated with immunoSEQ multiplex PCR, while TCRdb's copy carries only in-frame clones and drops some. The sample holds tens of thousands of clones, under 85% seen once. Time point described: after dendritic cell vaccination, including at tumor progression/relapse. The V gene end was trimmed by 5 bases and the J gene end by 4 bases; junction bases not matched to a gene: 4. CDR1 is MNHEY and CDR2 is SVGAGI in the germline V gene. CDR3 size: 14 residues. This TCR came from a human donor with glioblastoma. The sequencing used blood, collected after dendritic cell vaccination. The chain uses TRBV6-5 and TRBJ1-2; the match to TRBD1 covers 10 bases. CDR3 protein: CASSPGQGGYGYTF. DNA of the CDR3: TGTGCCAGCAGTCCCGGACAGGGGGGCTATGGCTACACCTTC.